This T cell receptor (beta chain) was profiled in a study of human T cells and chemical hapten exposure. This clonotype was picked up a small number of times. Germline V CDR1 and CDR2: SGHAT, FQNNGV. The ends were cut back, 1 base at V and 7 bases at J, with 19 bases in the middle. This CDR3 spans 16 amino acids. Individual cDNA molecules had unique molecular identifiers attached to them by the library. Per the study methods: From roughly 23,000 to 700,000 TCRs were found per sample, with a median of approximately 92,000. TCRdb ran MiXCR on the RACE reads and lists one entry per CDR3 protein. TCRdb, not the authors, supplied the V and J calls. The table shows approximately 74,000 distinct CDR3 sequences, with approximately 35% occurring only once. Time point denoted: patch test 1, 2 weeks after DPC sensitization. Treatment: therapeutic diphenylcyclopropenone sensitization with weekly scalp DPC. Blood collection happened ahead of applying each patch test.

The gene calls are TRBV11-2 and TRBJ2-5; maybe TRBD2 (6 bases). The TCR sequence derives from a man aged 40-55 years with alopecia areata. Some clones in this sample may be carry-over from other donors' samples. Material: whole blood, obtained in connection with sensitization to the hapten diphenylcyclopropenone (DPC). This CDR3 reads CASSLVLRRGAGTQYF. The CDR3, as DNA: TGTGCCAGCAGCTTAGTTTTACGGCGGGGAGCCGGGACCCAGTACTTC.